The entry below describes one T cell receptor beta chain. What it binds is unknown. V lost 3 bases, J lost 2 bases, and 6 bases lay in between. The CDR3 totals 13 residues. The germline V gene encodes CDR1 SGDLS and CDR2 YYNGEE. Replicate PCRs from sorted subsets contained roughly 200 ng DNA, which is 30,000 to 35,000 T cell genomes. Some clones are missing from TCRdb's copy, which holds only in-frame ones; the method was immunoSEQ multiplex PCR. Of 2.5 million or so clones detected, just over 90% appear once; the ten largest clones hold 0.13% to 0.15%. The data are from a study of shared clonotypes between healthy human individuals. The study's findings and limits: A handful of donors had around 5% of their naive CD4 clonotypes in common.

The receptor was isolated from a man younger than 35 in good health. The rearrangement joins TRBV9 to TRBJ2-1; D ambiguous. Sequences were obtained from naive CD4+ T cells sorted from blood. Noted subset: CD45RA+ positively selected. CDR3 loop: CASSAFTYNEQFF. In DNA form, the CDR3 reads TGTGCCAGCAGCGCCTTTACCTACAATGAGCAGTTCTTC.